This T cell receptor (beta chain) appears in the sequencing data of a study of blood T cell repertoires in COVID-19. All enrollees were about 18 to 89 years old and from about 24 US areas. Two negative PCRs, clearance, or symptom resolution had been documented for recovered Cohort 3 donors. Losses at the gene ends were 7 bases for V and 3 bases for J; bases not matched to a gene: 5. CDR3 size: 15 residues. In germline, CDR1 is PRHDT, CDR2 FYEKMQ (reference sequence). Using immunoSEQ multiplex PCR, the repertoire was profiled, and TCRdb retains in-frame clones only, with some absent. The sample shows approximately 220,000 clones, 85% of them seen only once.

The receptor's source is a man in his forties who had recovered from COVID-19. V and J are TRBV13 and TRBJ2-1, with TRBD2 matching over 11 bases. The specimen was PBMCs or T cells enriched from blood (not recorded which). CDR3 residues: CASTPGTSGYNEQFF. In DNA form, the CDR3 reads TGTGCCAGCACCCCCGGGACTAGCGGCTACAATGAGCAGTTCTTC.